One and the same sample provided the 10 T cell receptor beta chains below, sequenced in a study of CD8+CD57+ T cells in acquired aplastic anemia. Genomic DNA acted as the template from which TCR beta VDJ combination and CDR3 sequence profiling were carried out. TCRdb independently ran MiXCR on the reads; one entry per CDR3 protein. The data show a few hundred thousand distinct CDR3 sequences, about two thirds seen once. The sample consisted of sorted CD4+, CD8+, or CD8+CD57+ T cells (not recorded which) from PBMCs. These TCRs come from a human donor in good health, serving as a control.

This clonotype was counted once. The V gene is TRBV10-3, the J gene TRBJ1-6; D might be TRBD1 (5 bases). The CDR3 is 15 amino acids. The germline V gene has CDR1 ENHRY and CDR2 SYGVKD. V gave up 7 bases and J gave up 7 bases, with 17 bases separating them. This CDR3 is CAIKNGVGVNSPLHF. The CDR3, as DNA: TGTGCCATCAAAAATGGGGTAGGGGTCAATTCACCCCTCCACTTT.

This chain uses TRBV11-2 with TRBJ2-5; TRBD1 aligns across 9 bases. The V gene's germline CDR1 is SGHAT and CDR2 FQNNGV. There are 15 residues in the CDR3. Germline trimming cut 5 bases from V and 1 base from J; bases unmatched to any gene: 5. The CDR3 sequence: CASSRDRAVQETQYF. The CDR3 region has the DNA TGTGCCAGCAGCCGGGACAGGGCTGTCCAAGAGACCCAGTACTTC.

With respect to this clonotype: A much more abundant neighbour one base away suggests this may be a read error. This chain uses TRBV14 with TRBJ2-1, with 10 bases lining up with TRBD1. The germline V gene encodes CDR1 SGHDN and CDR2 FVKESK. CDR3 length: 15 amino acids. CDR3 sequence: CASSLYWDRGNEQIF. The CDR3 DNA sequence: TGTGCCAGCAGCCTCTATTGGGACAGGGGTAATGAGCAGATCTTC.

Ten or more counts support this clonotype. The genes are TRBV20-1 and TRBJ1-6; D unresolved. This CDR3 comprises 14 residues. The germline V gene encodes CDR1 DFQATT and CDR2 SNEGSKA (reference sequence). Trimming took 4 bases from V and 6 from J, leaving 13 bases between them. CDR3 loop: CSAKSLWGNSPLHF. The CDR3 bases are TGCAGTGCTAAGAGTCTATGGGGTAATTCACCCCTCCACTTT.

A remark on this clonotype: This likely comes from a read error, as the CDR3 has no conserved phenylalanine or tryptophan at its end. Because the CDR3's place on the DNA is in doubt, the DNA is left out and the CDR3 is given as listed by TCRdb. V gene TRBV7-2 combines with J gene TRBJ2-7; TRBD1, the table's D call, was not compared with the DNA. Germline V gives CDR1 SGHTA, CDR2 FQGNSA. Inclusive of both ends, the CDR3 amounts to 15 amino acids. The CDR3 loop is CASSLGGRGSYEKYS.

The gene calls are TRBV7-2 and TRBJ2-7; perhaps TRBD1 as D (6 bases). V was clipped by 5 bases and J by 13 bases, with 24 bases between them. The CDR3 runs to 14 residues. CDR1 and CDR2 (germline): SGHTA, FQGNSA. The CDR3 nucleotides read TGTGCCAGCAGCCCAACAGGGTTGCTAGAGCAGTACTACTTC. Its translation is CASSPTGLLEQYYF.

This clonotype was seen once. The chain carries TRBV7-6 and TRBJ2-1, with 12 nucleotides matching TRBD2. V was pared by 2 bases and J by 13 bases, with 3 bases of the junction left unmatched. CDR3 size: 13 residues. The germline V gene encodes CDR1 SGHVS and CDR2 FNYEAQ. CDR3 in amino acids: CASSLRLAGAQFF. DNA for the CDR3: TGTGCCAGCAGCTTAAGACTAGCGGGGGCTCAGTTCTTC.

This clonotype was counted many times. An end of the junction differs from the germline gene, which may be a read error. This rearrangement joins TRBV19 to TRBJ2-3; 9 bases line up with TRBD1. The CDR3 spans 16 residues. Germline CDR1 reads LNHDA; CDR2 reads SQIVND (reference sequence). This CDR3 reads CASSIGSGQGIDTQCF. CDR3 bases: TGTGCCAGTAGTATCGGCTCGGGACAGGGTATAGATACGCAGTGTTTT.

This clonotype was seen repeatedly, ten times or more. The V call is TRBV20-1, the J call TRBJ1-1; no reliable D call. This CDR3 contains 15 residues. Germline V lookup: CDR1 DFQATT, CDR2 SNEGSKA (reference sequence). The ends were cut back, 3 bases at V and 1 base at J, with 15 bases in the middle. CDR3 sequence: CSASAGRRGNTEAFF. In DNA form, the CDR3 reads TGCAGTGCTAGCGCTGGGCGACGGGGGAACACTGAAGCTTTCTTT.

This chain connects TRBV2 to TRBJ1-1; D is perhaps TRBD1 (6 bases). This CDR3 has 15 residues. Deletions cut 10 bases from V and 4 bases from J, with 22 bases between. Germline V gene sequence: CDR1 SNHLY, CDR2 FYNNEI. The CDR3 region is CATSRGGHVATEAFF. The CDR3, as DNA: TGTGCCACCAGCAGAGGGGGACATGTCGCCACTGAAGCTTTCTTT.